This T cell receptor beta chain was recorded in a study of T-cell memory formation after mild COVID-19. Study at large: TCR clusters were largely donor specific. Study-wide results and caveats: Day 15 to 85 contracting clones showed balanced CD4/CD8; day 15 to 37 expanders favored CD4+.

This clonotype came up a few times. Its antigen is currently unknown. Looked up from germline, CDR1 is SGHRS and CDR2 is YFSETQ. Between the trimmed V and J ends, which lost 4 bases and 0 bases, there was a span of 12 bases. This CDR3 is 15 amino acids long. TCRdb fed the 5' RACE reads into MiXCR, producing one record per CDR3 protein. The sample carries more than 120,000 distinct CDR3 sequences, 5.5% to 7% recorded once. The sample taken for sequencing was PBMCs or a T cell subset sorted from them (not recorded which). The sequence derives from an adult woman who had mild COVID-19 (a few samples of this study predate the infection). Cell type and time point are not known. The J gene is TRBJ2-3, the V gene TRBV5-1; D possibly corresponds to TRBD1 (6 bases). CDR3 coding DNA: TGCGCCAGCAGCGGGGGACAAGCGAGCACAGATACGCAGTATTTT. This sequence encodes CASSGGQASTDTQYF.